This T cell receptor (beta chain) was found in a study of tumor-infiltrating lymphocytes in primary liver carcinoma. Production of TCR beta cDNA used roughly 480 ng total RNA together with a constant-region primer. ARM-PCR, slightly modified, supplied the TCR beta libraries through three nested multiplex PCR rounds. MiXCR, run by TCRdb on the multiplex PCR reads, gives a single entry per CDR3 protein. This table holds about 180,000 distinct CDR3 sequences, about 60% found once. RNA was extracted from whole blood without cell sorting, alongside germline DNA. The sequencing input was peripheral blood. This TCR derives from a middle-aged man with primary liver carcinoma and hepatitis B virus infection.

The CDR3 sequence is CASSGDRRRITEAFF. The CDR3 DNA reads TGTGCCAGCAGCGGCGACAGGAGGAGGATCACTGAAGCTTTCTTT. The chain links TRBV13 to TRBJ1-1, with D possibly TRBD1 on 6 matching bases. The V end was cut by 5 bases, the J end by 4 bases, with 17 bases between. CDR1 PRHDT and CDR2 FYEKMQ come from the germline V gene (reference sequence). There are 15 residues in the CDR3. Full variable domain (missing parts from reference TRBV13 and TRBJ1-1): AAGVIQSPRHLIKEKRETATLKCYPIPRHDTVYWYQQGPGQDPQFLISFYEKMQSDKGSIPDRFSAQQFSDYHSELNMSSLELGDSALYFCASSGDRRRITEAFFGQGTRLTVV.